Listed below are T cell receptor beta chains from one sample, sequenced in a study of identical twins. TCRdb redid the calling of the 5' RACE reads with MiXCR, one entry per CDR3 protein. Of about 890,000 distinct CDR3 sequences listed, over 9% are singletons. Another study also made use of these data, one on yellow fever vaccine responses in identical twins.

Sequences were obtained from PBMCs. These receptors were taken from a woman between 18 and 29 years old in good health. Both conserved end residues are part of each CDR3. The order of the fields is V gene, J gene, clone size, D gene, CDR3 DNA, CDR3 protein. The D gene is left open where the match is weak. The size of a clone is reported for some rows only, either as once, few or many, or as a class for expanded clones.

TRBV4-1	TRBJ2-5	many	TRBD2	TGCGCCAGCAGCTCAGACCTAGCGGGGGAGACCCAGTACTTC	CASSSDLAGETQYF
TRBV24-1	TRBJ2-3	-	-	TGTGCCACCAGTGATCCACCGGGACGGCTCACAGATACGCAGTATTTT	CATSDPPGRLTDTQYF
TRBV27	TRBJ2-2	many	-	TGTGCCAGCAGTTTCTGGGACACCGGGGAGCTGTTTTTT	CASSFWDTGELFF
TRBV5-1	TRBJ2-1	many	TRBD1	TGCGCCAGCAGCTTGTCCCGATCCTACAGGGGAAATGAGCAGTTCTTC	CASSLSRSYRGNEQFF
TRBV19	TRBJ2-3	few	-	TGTGCCAGTAGTACTTTGGGGCGCGGAGATACGCAGTATTTT	CASSTLGRGDTQYF
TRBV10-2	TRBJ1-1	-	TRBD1	TGCGCCAGCAGTGTACAGGGGCGGGCCACTGAAGCTTTCTTT	CASSVQGRATEAFF
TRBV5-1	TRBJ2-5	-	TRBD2	TGCGCCAGCAGCGTGGGACTATTGGCCGAGACCCAGTACTTC	CASSVGLLAETQYF
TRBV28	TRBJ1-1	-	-	TGTGCCAGCAGTAGCTCAGGAAACATGAACACTGAAGCTTTCTTT	CASSSSGNMNTEAFF
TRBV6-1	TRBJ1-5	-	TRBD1	TGTGCCAGCAGTGGACAGGGGATTCAGCCCCAGCATTTT	CASSGQGIQPQHF
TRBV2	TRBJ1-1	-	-	TGTGCCAGCAGTTACGGGACACTTAACACTGAAGCTTTCTTT	CASSYGTLNTEAFF
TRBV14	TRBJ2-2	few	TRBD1	TGTGCCAGCAGGCCCACAGGGGGCGCCGGAGCCGGGGAGCTGTTTTTT	CASRPTGGAGAGELFF
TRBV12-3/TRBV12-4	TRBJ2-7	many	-	TGTGCCACCAGTAACTCGAGCCCCTACGAGCAGTACTTC	CATSNSSPYEQYF
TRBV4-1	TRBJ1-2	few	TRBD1	TGCGCCAGCAGTAACAGGGGGAACTATGGCTACACCTTC	CASSNRGNYGYTF
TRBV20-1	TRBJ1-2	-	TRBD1	TGCAGTCTGGGAAGTACAGGGGGAATCTATGGCTACACCTTC	CSLGSTGGIYGYTF
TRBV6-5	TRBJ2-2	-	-	TGTGCCAGCAGTTACGGTCGGGGCCCGGGCACCGGGGAGCTGTTTTTT	CASSYGRGPGTGELFF
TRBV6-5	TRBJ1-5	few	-	TGTGCCAGCAATTACAGGGAAGATGGCAATCAGCCCCAGCATTTT	CASNYREDGNQPQHF
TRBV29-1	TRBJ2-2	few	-	TGCAGCGTAACACGGACCTCAACACCTTCCGCCGGGGAGCTGTTTTTT	CSVTRTSTPSAGELFF
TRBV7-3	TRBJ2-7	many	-	TGTGCCAGCAGCTTAGAGGCGACCTACGAGCAGTACTTC	CASSLEATYEQYF
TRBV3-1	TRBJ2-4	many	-	TGTGCCAGCAGCCAAATTGACAAAAACATTCAGTACTTC	CASSQIDKNIQYF
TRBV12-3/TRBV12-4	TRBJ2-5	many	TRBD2	TGTGCCAGCAGTCTCGGACTAGTACCAGAGACCCAGTACTTC	CASSLGLVPETQYF
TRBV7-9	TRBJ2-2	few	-	TGTGCCAGCAGCTTAAGGAGGGGGCGCGGCAACACCGGGGAGCTGTTTTTT	CASSLRRGRGNTGELFF
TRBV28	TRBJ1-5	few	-	TGTGCCAGCAGTTTCAAGACATCTGCTCGTCAGCCCCAGCATTTT	CASSFKTSARQPQHF
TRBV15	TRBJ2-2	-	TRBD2	TGTGCCACCAGCAGACCTCCCTCAGCGGGAGGGTACACCGGGGAGCTGTTTTTT	CATSRPPSAGGYTGELFF
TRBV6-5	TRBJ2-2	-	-	TGTGCCAGCAGTTACACAGAGAACACCGGGGAGCTGTTTTTT	CASSYTENTGELFF
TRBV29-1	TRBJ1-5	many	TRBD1	TGCAGCGTTGAGGGAGACAGGGGTGAGCCCCAGCATTTT	CSVEGDRGEPQHF
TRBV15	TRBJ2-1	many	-	TGTGCCACCAGCAGAGGAGGAATGGCCATTTTTTTGGGCAATGAGCAGTTCTTC	CATSRGGMAIFLGNEQFF
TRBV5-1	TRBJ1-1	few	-	TGCGCCAGCAGGGTATCCCCAATGAACACTGAAGCTTTCTTT	CASRVSPMNTEAFF
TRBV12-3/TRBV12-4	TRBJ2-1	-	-	TGTGCCAGCAGTATACTCTTGGATGAGCAGTTCTTC	CASSILLDEQFF
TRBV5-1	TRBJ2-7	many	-	TGCGCCAGCAGCTTGAGCGGGCTGACGTACGAGCAGTACTTC	CASSLSGLTYEQYF
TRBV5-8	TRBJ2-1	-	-	TGTGCCAGCAGCACCGGGCCTGGGAGTAGTGAGCAGTTCTTC	CASSTGPGSSEQFF
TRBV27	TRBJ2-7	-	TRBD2	TGTGCCAGCAGCCGTAGCGCGGGAGGGCCTTTTTACGAGCAGTACTTC	CASSRSAGGPFYEQYF
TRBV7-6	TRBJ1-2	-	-	TGTGCCAGCAGCTTAGAAAGTGGCAATTCTAACTATGGCTACACCTTC	CASSLESGNSNYGYTF
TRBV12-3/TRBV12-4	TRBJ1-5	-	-	TGTGCCAGCATCGCCGGCCGGGGCAATCAGCCCCAGCATTTT	CASIAGRGNQPQHF
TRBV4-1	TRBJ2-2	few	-	TGCGCCAGTCGATTGGACACCTTGAACACCGGGGAGCTGTTTTTT	CASRLDTLNTGELFF
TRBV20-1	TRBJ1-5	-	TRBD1	TGCAGTGCTAGAGATCAGGGGGCGAAACAGCCCCAGCATTTT	CSARDQGAKQPQHF
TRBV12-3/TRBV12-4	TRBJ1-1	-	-	TGTGCCAGCATCCAGGGTTTCACTGAAGCTTTCTTT	CASIQGFTEAFF
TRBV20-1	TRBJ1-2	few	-	TGCAGTGCTAGCGTCGGGGGAGGTTCCTATGGCTACACCTTC	CSASVGGGSYGYTF